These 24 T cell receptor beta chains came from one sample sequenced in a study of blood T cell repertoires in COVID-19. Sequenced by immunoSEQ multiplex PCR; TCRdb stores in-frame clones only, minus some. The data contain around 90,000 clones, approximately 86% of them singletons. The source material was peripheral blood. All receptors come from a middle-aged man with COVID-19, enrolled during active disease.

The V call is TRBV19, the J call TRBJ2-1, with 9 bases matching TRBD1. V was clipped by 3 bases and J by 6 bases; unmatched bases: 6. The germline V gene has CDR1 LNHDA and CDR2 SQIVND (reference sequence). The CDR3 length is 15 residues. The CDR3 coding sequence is TGTGCCAGTAGTATCCGGGACAGGGCTGGCAATGAGCAGTTCTTC. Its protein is CASSIRDRAGNEQFF. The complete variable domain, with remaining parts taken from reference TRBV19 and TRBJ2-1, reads DGGITQSPKYLFRKEGQNVTLSCEQNLNHDAMYWYRQDPGQGLRLIYYSQIVNDFQKGDIAEGYSVSREKKESFPLTVTSAQKNPTAFYLCASSIRDRAGNEQFFGPGTRLTVL.

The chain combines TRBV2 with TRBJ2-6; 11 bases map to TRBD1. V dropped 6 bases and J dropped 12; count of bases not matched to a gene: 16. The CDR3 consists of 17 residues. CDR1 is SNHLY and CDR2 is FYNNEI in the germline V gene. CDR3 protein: CASSDLFIGTGGVVLTF. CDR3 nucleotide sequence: TGTGCCAGCAGCGACCTCTTTATCGGGACAGGGGGAGTCGTCCTGACTTTC.

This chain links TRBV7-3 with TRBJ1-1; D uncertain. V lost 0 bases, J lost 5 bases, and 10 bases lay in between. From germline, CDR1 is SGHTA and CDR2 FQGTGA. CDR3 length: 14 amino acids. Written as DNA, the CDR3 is TGTGCCAGCAGCTTAACCGGGGTGGGTACTGAAGCTTTCTTT. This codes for CASSLTGVGTEAFF.

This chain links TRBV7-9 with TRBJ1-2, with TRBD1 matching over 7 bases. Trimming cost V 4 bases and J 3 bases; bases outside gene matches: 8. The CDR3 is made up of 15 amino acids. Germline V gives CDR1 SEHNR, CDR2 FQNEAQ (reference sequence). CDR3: CASSSSTGDYYGYTF. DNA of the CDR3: TGTGCCAGCAGCTCCTCAACAGGGGACTACTATGGCTACACCTTC.

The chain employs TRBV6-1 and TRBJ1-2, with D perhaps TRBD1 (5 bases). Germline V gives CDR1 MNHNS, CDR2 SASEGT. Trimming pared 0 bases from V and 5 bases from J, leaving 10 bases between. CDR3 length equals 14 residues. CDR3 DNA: TGTGCCAGCAGTGAAGCTGCAGGGATATATGGCTACACCTTC. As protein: CASSEAAGIYGYTF.

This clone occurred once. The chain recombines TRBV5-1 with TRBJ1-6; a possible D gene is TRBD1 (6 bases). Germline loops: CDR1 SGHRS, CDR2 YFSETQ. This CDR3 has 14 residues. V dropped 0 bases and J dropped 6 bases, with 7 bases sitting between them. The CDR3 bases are TGCGCCAGCAGCTTGGACAGGGTTAATTCACCCCTCCACTTT. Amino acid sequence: CASSLDRVNSPLHF.

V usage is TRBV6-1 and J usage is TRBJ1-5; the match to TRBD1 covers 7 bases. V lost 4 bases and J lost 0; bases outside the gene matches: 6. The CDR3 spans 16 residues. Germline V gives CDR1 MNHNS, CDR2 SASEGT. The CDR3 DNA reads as TGTGCCAGCAGTGCAATAGACAGGGATAGCAATCAGCCCCAGCATTTT. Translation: CASSAIDRDSNQPQHF.

As DNA, the CDR3 is TGTGCCAGCAGCCTGGGGGGAAACTCCTACAATGAGCAGTTCTTC. As protein: CASSLGGNSYNEQFF. J is TRBJ2-1 and V is TRBV7-3; D is possibly TRBD2 (6 bases). Germline CDR1 SGHTA, CDR2 FQGTGA. V dropped 5 bases and J dropped 0 bases, with 11 bases sitting between them. The CDR3 totals 15 residues.

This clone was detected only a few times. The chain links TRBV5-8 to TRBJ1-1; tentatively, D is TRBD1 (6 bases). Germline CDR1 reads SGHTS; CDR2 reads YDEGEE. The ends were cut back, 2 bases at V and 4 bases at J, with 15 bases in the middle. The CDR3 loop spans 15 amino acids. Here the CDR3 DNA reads TGTGCCAGCAGCTTATCAGGGGCGAAGACCACTGAAGCTTTCTTT. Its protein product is CASSLSGAKTTEAFF.

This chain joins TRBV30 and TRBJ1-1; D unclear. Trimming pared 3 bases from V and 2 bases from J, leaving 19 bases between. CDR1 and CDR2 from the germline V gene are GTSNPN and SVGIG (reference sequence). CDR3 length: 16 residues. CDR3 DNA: TGTGCCTGGAGGTCACTTGGGAGACAAGGTAACACTGAAGCTTTCTTT. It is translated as CAWRSLGRQGNTEAFF.

CDR3 coding DNA: TGCGCCAGCAGCCAAGACTTATCTCGGAGGGATGAAAAACTGTTTTTT. Its protein is CASSQDLSRRDEKLFF. The gene calls are TRBV4-3 and TRBJ1-4; D ambiguous. CDR3 length: 16 residues. CDR1 and CDR2 from the germline V gene are LGHNA and YSLEER. Trimming shortened V by 0 bases and J by 6 bases, and 14 bases separated the two germline ends.

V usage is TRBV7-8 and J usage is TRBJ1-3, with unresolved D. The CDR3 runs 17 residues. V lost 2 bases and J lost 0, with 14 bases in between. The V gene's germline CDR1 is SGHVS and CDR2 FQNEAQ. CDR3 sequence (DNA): TGTGCCAGCAGCTTACGGGAATGGGCAGCCTCTGGAAACACCATATATTTT. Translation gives CASSLREWAASGNTIYF.

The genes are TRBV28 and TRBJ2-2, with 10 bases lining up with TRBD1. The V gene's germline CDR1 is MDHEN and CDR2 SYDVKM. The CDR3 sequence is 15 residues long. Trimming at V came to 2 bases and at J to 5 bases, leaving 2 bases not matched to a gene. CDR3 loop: CASSLPGQGTGELFF. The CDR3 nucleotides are TGTGCCAGCAGTTTACCGGGACAGGGGACCGGGGAGCTGTTTTTT.

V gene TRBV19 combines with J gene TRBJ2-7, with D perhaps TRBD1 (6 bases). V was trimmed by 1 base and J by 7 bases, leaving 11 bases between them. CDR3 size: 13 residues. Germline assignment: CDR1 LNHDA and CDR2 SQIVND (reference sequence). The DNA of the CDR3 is TGTGCCAGTAGTATAGTACCCGGGACAGAGCAGTACTTC. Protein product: CASSIVPGTEQYF.

CDR3 in DNA: TGTGCCAGCAGCTTAGTATCGTACAATGAGCAGTTCTTC. Translation gives CASSLVSYNEQFF. The V call is TRBV7-9, the J call TRBJ2-1; unclear D gene. The V end was cut by 1 base, the J end by 4 bases, with 5 bases between. Germline CDR1 and CDR2: SEHNR and FQNEAQ (reference sequence). The CDR3 is 13 residues long.

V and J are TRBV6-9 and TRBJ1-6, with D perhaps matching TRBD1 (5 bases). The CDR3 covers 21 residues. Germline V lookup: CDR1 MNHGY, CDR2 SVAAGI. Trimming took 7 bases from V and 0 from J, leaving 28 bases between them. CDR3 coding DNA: TGTGCCAGCACCGTCGATGTATCCGGGACTGCACTAAGCTCCTATAATTCACCCCTCCACTTT. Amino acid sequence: CASTVDVSGTALSSYNSPLHF.

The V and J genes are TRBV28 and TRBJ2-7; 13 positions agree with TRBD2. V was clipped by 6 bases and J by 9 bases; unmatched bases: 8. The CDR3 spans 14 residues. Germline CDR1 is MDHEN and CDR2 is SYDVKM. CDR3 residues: CASSQLAGGQRQYF. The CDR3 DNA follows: TGTGCCAGCAGCCAACTAGCGGGGGGGCAGAGGCAGTACTTC.

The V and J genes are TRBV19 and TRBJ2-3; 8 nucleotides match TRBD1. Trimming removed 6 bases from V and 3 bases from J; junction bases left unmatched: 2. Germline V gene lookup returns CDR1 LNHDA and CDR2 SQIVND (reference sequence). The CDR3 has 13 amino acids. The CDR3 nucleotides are TGTGCCAGTAGCGACAGGGGAACAGATACGCAGTATTTT. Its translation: CASSDRGTDTQYF.

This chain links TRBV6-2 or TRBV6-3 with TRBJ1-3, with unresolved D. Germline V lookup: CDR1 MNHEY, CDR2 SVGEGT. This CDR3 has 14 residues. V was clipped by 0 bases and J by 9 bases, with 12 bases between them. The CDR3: CASSYSRGASTIYF. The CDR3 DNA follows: TGTGCCAGCAGTTACTCAAGAGGTGCCAGCACCATATATTTT.

The CDR3 nucleotides read TGTGCCAGCTCACCACTCGTCACCCGGAGCTCCTACGAGCAGTACTTC. Translated, it gives CASSPLVTRSSYEQYF. The chain has TRBV18 and TRBJ2-7; unclear D gene. V lost 1 base and J lost 0, with 13 bases in between. The germline V gene encodes CDR1 KGHSH and CDR2 LQKENI. CDR3 length equals 16 residues.

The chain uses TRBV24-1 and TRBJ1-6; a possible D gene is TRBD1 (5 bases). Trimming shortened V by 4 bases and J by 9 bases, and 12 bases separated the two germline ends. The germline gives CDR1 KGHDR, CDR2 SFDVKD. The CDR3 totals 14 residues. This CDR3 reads CATSEGTDGSPLHF. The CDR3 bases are TGTGCCACCAGTGAAGGGACTGACGGTTCACCCCTCCACTTT.

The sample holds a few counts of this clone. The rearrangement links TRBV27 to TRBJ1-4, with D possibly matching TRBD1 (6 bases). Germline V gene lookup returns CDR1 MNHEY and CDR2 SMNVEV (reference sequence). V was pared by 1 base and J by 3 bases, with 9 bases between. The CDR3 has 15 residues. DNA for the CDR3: TGTGCCAGCAGTTTATTGGGGGCCGCTAATGAAAAACTGTTTTTT. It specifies CASSLLGAANEKLFF.

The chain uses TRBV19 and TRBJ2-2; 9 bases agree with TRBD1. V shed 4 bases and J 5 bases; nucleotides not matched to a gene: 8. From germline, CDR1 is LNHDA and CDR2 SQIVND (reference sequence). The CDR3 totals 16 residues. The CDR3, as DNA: TGTGCCAGTAGTACCCCCGGGACAGGGAGAACCGGGGAGCTGTTTTTT. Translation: CASSTPGTGRTGELFF. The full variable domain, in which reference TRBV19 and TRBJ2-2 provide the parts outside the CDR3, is DGGITQSPKYLFRKEGQNVTLSCEQNLNHDAMYWYRQDPGQGLRLIYYSQIVNDFQKGDIAEGYSVSREKKESFPLTVTSAQKNPTAFYLCASSTPGTGRTGELFFGEGSRLTVL.

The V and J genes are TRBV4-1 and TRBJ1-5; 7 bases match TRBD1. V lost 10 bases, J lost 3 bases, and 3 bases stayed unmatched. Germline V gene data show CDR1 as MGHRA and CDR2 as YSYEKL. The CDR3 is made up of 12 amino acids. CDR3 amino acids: CAKGANNQPQHF. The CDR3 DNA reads TGCGCCAAGGGGGCTAACAATCAGCCCCAGCATTTT.